What follows are 4 T cell receptor beta chains derived from one specimen sequenced in a study of T cell repertoires in cytomegalovirus infection (dated by TCRdb to the late 2010s). The label giving this sample's treatment or condition can be read as: in vitro stimulation with specific CMV peptide epitopes to enrich CMV-specific T cells. These receptors are not linked to any known antigen. Sequencing relied on an Illumina HiSeq 1500. The public reads were quality trimmed at Q25 with fastp and then assembled into clones with MiXCR by TCRdb, keeping productive beta chains. Rows matching on CDR3 protein sequence are summarized as one entry with the most common DNA and genes. The sample includes 250,000 to 300,000 distinct CDR3 sequences, with around 20% observed a single time. Jointly, the top ten make up under 25% of the sample. The sample here was cultured PBMCs, taken from culture after CMV antigen stimulation. The receptors derive from a human donor in good health (CMV status not recorded). Some clones in this sample may be carry-over from other donors' samples.

The V and J genes are TRBV7-3 and TRBJ2-1; 7 positions match TRBD2. The CDR3 runs 15 residues. Germline V lookup: CDR1 SGHTA, CDR2 FQGTGA. The junction had 2 bases not matched to a gene; V was cut back by 1 base and J by 2 bases. The CDR3: CASSLMAGAYNEQFF. CDR3 bases: TGTGCCAGCAGCTTAATGGCGGGAGCCTACAATGAGCAGTTCTTC. The complete variable domain, with remaining parts taken from reference TRBV7-3 and TRBJ2-1, reads GAGVSQTPSNKVTEKGKYVELRCDPISGHTALYWYRQSLGQGPEFLIYFQGTGAADDSGLPNDRFFAVRPEGSVSTLKIQRTERGDSAVYLCASSLMAGAYNEQFFGPGTRLTVL.

V gene TRBV19 combines with J gene TRBJ2-4; D not certain. Germline lookup yields CDR1 LNHDA and CDR2 SQIVND (reference sequence). The length of the CDR3 is 12 residues. V dropped 5 bases and J dropped 7 bases, with 9 bases sitting between them. DNA of the CDR3: TGTGCCAGTAGTTTCAACTCGAACATTCAGTACTTC. It specifies CASSFNSNIQYF.

The chain is built from TRBV13 and TRBJ1-3, with D perhaps TRBD1 (5 bases). Trimming shortened V by 3 bases and J by 4 bases, and 10 bases separated the two germline ends. The V gene's germline CDR1 is PRHDT and CDR2 FYEKMQ (reference sequence). The CDR3 is 14 amino acids. CDR3 DNA: TGTGCCAGCAGCTTCCCGACAGAGGGAAACACCATATATTTT. Translation gives CASSFPTEGNTIYF.

CDR3 sequence: CASSSRKGEKLFF. Written as DNA, the CDR3 is TGTGCCAGCAGCTCACGAAAGGGAGAAAAACTGTTTTTT. This chain joins TRBV7-3 and TRBJ1-4; D not resolved. The V gene lost 4 bases and the J gene lost 8 bases, with 11 bases spanning the gap. CDR1 and CDR2 from the germline V gene are SGHTA and FQGTGA. The CDR3 loop spans 13 amino acids.